Below, 20 T cell receptor beta chains from the same sample are listed, as sequenced in a study of spatial heterogeneity in lung cancer. Each CDR3 protein is one row after TCRdb ran MiXCR on the 5' RACE reads. The table lists about 17,000 distinct CDR3 sequences, around 6.2% of them singletons. Antigen specificity for these receptors is unknown. Time point in this sample: sample taken at primary tumor resection. General observations from the study: Tumor mutation counts were tracked by expanded intratumoral alpha and beta TCR counts.

Source: lung tumor tissue, taken at surgery. The receptors originated from a male donor with early-stage non-small cell lung cancer.

This clonotype was observed many times. A library prepared for alpha chains yielded this beta chain as an off-target read; its size is of little meaning. This chain links TRBV7-2 with TRBJ2-3; 12 bases agree with TRBD2. The CDR3 is 16 residues long. V lost 5 bases and J lost 5; bases outside the gene matches: 8. The germline CDR1 and CDR2 sequences are SGHTA and FQGNSA. The CDR3 DNA sequence: TGTGCCAGCAGCACCCGACTAGCGGGAGCCCGAGATACGCAGTATTTT. This gives the protein CASSTRLAGARDTQYF.

In this sample, this clonotype turned up many times. This beta chain appears as a stray read in a library generated for alpha chains; its size is not informative. The V and J genes are TRBV7-2 and TRBJ2-1; D is perhaps TRBD2 (6 bases). Germline loops: CDR1 SGHTA, CDR2 FQGNSA. The CDR3 covers 11 residues. V was cut by 6 bases and J by 7 bases, with 7 bases left in between. The CDR3 DNA is TGTGCCAGCAGTCGGGGGAATGAGCAGTTCTTC. Its protein product is CASSRGNEQFF.

This clonotype was recorded a few times. This beta chain is off target for a library built for alpha chains, so its abundance means little. The chain's CDR3 is CASSQSGAIGDWETQYF. DNA for the CDR3: TGCGCCAGCAGCCAATCTGGGGCAATTGGTGATTGGGAGACCCAGTACTTC. V usage is TRBV4-3 and J usage is TRBJ2-5; D might be TRBD1 (5 bases). Germline-derived CDR1 and CDR2 are LGHNA and YSLEER. V lost 2 bases and J 5 bases, leaving 21 bases between the germline ends. The CDR3 is 17 residues long.

This clonotype was seen many times. Because the CDR3 is missing its conserved closing phenylalanine or tryptophan, this is likely a read error. With the library built for alpha chains, this beta chain is off target and its frequency is not meaningful. The chain carries TRBV29-1 and TRBJ2-1; D unresolved. CDR1 and CDR2 from the germline V gene are SQVTM and ANQGSEA. The CDR3 covers 11 residues. V was trimmed by 0 bases and J by 4 bases, leaving 1 base between them. CDR3 residues: CSVEEYNEQFC. The CDR3 nucleotides are TGCAGCGTTGAAGAATACAATGAGCAGTTCTGC.

This clonotype came up many times. A library prepared for alpha chains yielded this beta chain as an off-target read; its size is of little meaning. The chain is built from TRBV11-2 and TRBJ2-1; TRBD2 matches at 10 bases. The CDR3 sequence is 16 residues long. Losses at the gene ends were 5 bases for V and 1 base for J; bases not matched to a gene: 5. CDR1 SGHAT and CDR2 FQNNGV come from the germline V gene. CDR3 protein: CASSVSSGRSYNEQFF. DNA of the CDR3: TGTGCCAGCAGCGTATCTAGCGGGAGATCCTACAATGAGCAGTTCTTC. The whole variable domain, filled in from reference TRBV11-2 and TRBJ2-1, reads EAGVAQSPRYKIIEKRQSVAFWCNPISGHATLYWYQQILGQGPKLLIQFQNNGVVDDSQLPKDRFSAERLKGVDSTLKIQPAKLEDSAVYLCASSVSSGRSYNEQFFGPGTRLTVL.

This clonotype was observed at least ten times. Being off target in a library aimed at alpha chains, this beta chain has a size of little meaning. This chain joins TRBV20-1 and TRBJ1-5; D is unresolved. This CDR3 spans 15 amino acids. Germline V gene lookup returns CDR1 DFQATT and CDR2 SNEGSKA (reference sequence). V gave up 5 bases and J gave up 3 bases, with 17 bases separating them. The DNA of the CDR3 is TGCAGTGCTTCCTTCGGAGGAGTCGTCAATCAGCCCCAGCATTTT. It codes for CSASFGGVVNQPQHF.

In this sample, this clonotype turned up many times. This beta chain lies outside the target of a library built for alpha chains; its clone size means little. The chain has TRBV18 and TRBJ2-3, with D hard to call. CDR1 KGHSH and CDR2 LQKENI come from the germline V gene. Trimming took off 0 bases at V and 3 bases at J, with 4 bases between the two ends. The CDR3 totals 13 residues. The CDR3 is CASSPPTTDTQYF. CDR3 DNA: TGTGCCAGCTCACCACCCACGACAGATACGCAGTATTTT.

This clonotype was seen a handful of times. The library was prepared for alpha chains; this beta chain is a stray read, so its frequency means little. The chain joins TRBV20-1 to TRBJ2-5, with 16 bases matching TRBD2. V dropped 5 bases and J dropped 5; count of bases not matched to a gene: 8. Germline V gene sequence: CDR1 DFQATT, CDR2 SNEGSKA (reference sequence). The CDR3 has 16 amino acids. CDR3 sequence reads: CSARGTSGGASETQYF. CDR3 nucleotides: TGCAGTGCTCGCGGGACTAGCGGGGGGGCGTCTGAGACCCAGTACTTC.

In regard to this clonotype: The size of this beta chain means little, since it is a stray read in a library made for alpha chains. The V gene is TRBV6-1, the J gene TRBJ1-1, with a possible D match to TRBD1 (5 bases). This CDR3 comprises 12 residues. V was trimmed by 8 bases and J by 6 bases, leaving 13 bases between them. Germline V lookup: CDR1 MNHNS, CDR2 SASEGT. The CDR3 reads CASLRPGAEAFF. The CDR3 DNA reads TGTGCCAGCCTCCGGCCGGGGGCTGAAGCTTTCTTT.

This clonotype showed up many times. This beta chain is a stray read from a library made for alpha chains; its abundance is not meaningful. The chain links TRBV28 to TRBJ1-3; D gene unclear. V was pared by 4 bases and J by 2 bases, with 6 bases between. Per the germline V gene, CDR1 is MDHEN and CDR2 is SYDVKM. This CDR3 contains 13 residues. Here the CDR3 reads CASSSVPGNTIYF. DNA of the CDR3: TGTGCCAGCAGTTCGGTTCCTGGAAACACCATATATTTT.

This clonotype was found many times. This beta chain represents an off-target read in a library built for alpha chains; its size is of limited meaning. As DNA, the CDR3 is TGCAGTGCTAGCACAGTTGACTTCCCGAGCTCCTACAATGAGCAGTTCTTC. Its translation: CSASTVDFPSSYNEQFF. This sequence joins TRBV20-1 and TRBJ2-1; D gene uncertain. The CDR3 runs to 17 residues. Germline V gene data show CDR1 as DFQATT and CDR2 as SNEGSKA (reference sequence). Trimming pared 3 bases from V and 0 bases from J, leaving 18 bases between.

Turning to this clonotype: With the library built for alpha chains, this beta chain is off target and its frequency is not meaningful. V usage is TRBV20-1 and J usage is TRBJ1-2, with a possible D match to TRBD1 (5 bases). CDR1 is DFQATT and CDR2 is SNEGSKA in the germline V gene (reference sequence). The CDR3 runs to 11 residues. V lost 5 bases and J 6 bases, leaving 10 bases between the germline ends. The CDR3 is CSAGGTDGYTF. The CDR3 DNA sequence: TGCAGTGCTGGGGGGACGGATGGCTACACCTTC.

As to this clonotype: This may be a read error: a much more frequent sequence differs by one nucleotide. Being off target in a library aimed at alpha chains, this beta chain has a size of little meaning. This chain links TRBV2 with TRBJ2-1, with unresolved D. V lost 3 bases and J 9 bases, leaving 9 bases between the germline ends. Germline loops: CDR1 SNHLY, CDR2 FYNNEI. This CDR3 is built from 12 residues. This CDR3 is CASSDFDIEQFF. The CDR3 coding sequence is TGTGCCAGCAGTGATTTCGACATTGAGCAGTTCTTC.

The sample holds many counts of this clonotype. Because this beta chain is a stray read in a library intended to capture alpha chains, its abundance should not be given much weight. The rearrangement links TRBV20-1 to TRBJ2-7; perhaps TRBD1 as D (6 bases). Trimming removed 6 bases at V and 0 bases at J, with 18 bases between. Germline V gene data show CDR1 as DFQATT and CDR2 as SNEGSKA (reference sequence). The length of the CDR3 is 15 residues. The CDR3 sequence: CSAPGQGRFSYEQYF. CDR3 nucleotide sequence: TGCAGTGCCCCGGGGCAGGGGCGCTTCTCCTACGAGCAGTACTTC.

This clonotype was counted many times. The library was designed around alpha chains, so this beta chain is a stray read whose abundance carries little weight. This chain connects TRBV6-6 to TRBJ2-7, with D maybe TRBD1 (6 bases). Germline V lookup: CDR1 MNHNY, CDR2 SVGAGI (reference sequence). The CDR3 sequence is 15 residues long. The V end lost 0 bases, the J end lost 1 base, and 10 bases lay between the germline ends. The CDR3 spells CASSYSLQGSYEQYF. The CDR3 coding sequence is TGTGCCAGCAGTTACTCGCTCCAGGGGTCCTACGAGCAGTACTTC.

To note about this clonotype: This beta chain lies outside the target of a library built for alpha chains; its clone size means little. The rearrangement uses TRBV27 and TRBJ2-5; 13 bases agree with TRBD2. This CDR3 is 16 amino acids long. Trimming cost V 2 bases and J 6 bases; bases outside gene matches: 6. Germline loops: CDR1 MNHEY, CDR2 SMNVEV (reference sequence). The CDR3 spells CASSLTSGRAWKTQYF. CDR3 nucleotide sequence: TGTGCCAGCAGTTTAACTAGCGGGAGGGCCTGGAAGACCCAGTACTTC.

This clonotype was seen repeatedly, ten times or more. This beta chain is a stray read from a library made for alpha chains; its abundance is not meaningful. The chain links TRBV10-3 to TRBJ1-2; D remains ambiguous. V lost 2 bases, J lost 5 bases, and 9 bases lay in between. The CDR3 length is 13 residues. In germline, CDR1 is ENHRY, CDR2 SYGVKD. DNA of the CDR3: TGTGCCATCAGTGAGAATAGTAGATATGGCTACACCTTC. It specifies CAISENSRYGYTF.

The sample holds many counts of this clonotype. This beta chain was picked up by a library intended for alpha chains and is off target, so its count carries little meaning. The chain is built from TRBV20-1 and TRBJ2-3, with D perhaps matching TRBD1 or TRBD2 (5 bases each). Germline CDR1 is DFQATT and CDR2 is SNEGSKA (reference sequence). The CDR3 loop spans 15 amino acids. V was clipped by 1 base and J by 5 bases, with 16 bases between them. CDR3 residues: CSARGRESHRDTQYF. CDR3 nucleotides: TGCAGTGCTAGAGGCAGGGAGTCTCATCGAGATACGCAGTATTTT.

This clonotype was observed many times. The library was designed around alpha chains, so this beta chain is a stray read whose abundance carries little weight. CDR3 DNA sequence: TGTGCCAGCAGTAGGACAAATGGAAACACCATATATTTT. This translates into CASSRTNGNTIYF. The J gene is TRBJ1-3, the V gene TRBV6-6, with TRBD1 as a possible D gene (5 bases). V was pared by 5 bases and J by 3 bases, with 8 bases between. The CDR3 extends over 13 amino acids. Per the germline V gene, CDR1 is MNHNY and CDR2 is SVGAGI (reference sequence).

This clonotype was seen ten or more times. The library was designed around alpha chains, so this beta chain is a stray read whose abundance carries little weight. V is TRBV7-9 and J is TRBJ1-1, with D unclear. Germline V gene data show CDR1 as SEHNR and CDR2 as FQNEAQ (reference sequence). Trimming pared 7 bases from V and 11 bases from J, leaving 20 bases between. This CDR3 has 13 residues. DNA of the CDR3: TGTGCCAGCATCGGAGAACAGAGGGAATTGGCTTTCTTT. Translation: CASIGEQRELAFF.